The rows below give T cell receptor beta chains drawn from one sample of a study of cytomegalovirus exposure and HLA in healthy donors. Assay used: immunoSEQ multiplex PCR; TCRdb lists only in-frame clones, some missing. The profile covers 150,000 to 200,000 clones, with approximately 80% appearing a single time and approximately 2% taken by the ten largest. Sequencing was done on a sample of PBMCs. The source is a man younger than 35 in good health and CMV-seronegative. Each CDR3 is given with its conserved first and last residue. A D gene is named only where the DNA matches it firmly. Where a row states a size, it is once, few, many or the class of an expanded clone; other rows omit it.

j_call | d_call | v_call | clone_size | cdr3_aa | cdr3_nt
TRBJ1-1 | - | TRBV12-5 | once | CASGLGPGEAFF | TGTGCTAGTGGTTTGGGACCGGGAGAAGCTTTCTTT
TRBJ2-1 | - | TRBV19 | few | CASSIVGQGNEQFF | TGTGCCAGTAGTATAGTTGGGCAGGGGAATGAGCAGTTCTTC
TRBJ2-1 | - | TRBV7-2 | - | CASSRGTPSEQFF | TGTGCCAGCAGCAGAGGGACTCCCAGTGAGCAGTTCTTC
TRBJ1-5 | - | TRBV28 | - | CASSFVEDQPQHF | TGTGCCAGCAGTTTCGTTGAGGATCAGCCCCAGCATTTT
TRBJ2-7 | - | TRBV14 | - | CASSQESRLSYEQYF | TGTGCCAGCAGCCAAGAAAGCAGGCTCTCCTACGAGCAGTACTTC
TRBJ2-1 | - | TRBV2 | - | CASRWSSYNEQFF | TGTGCCAGCCGGTGGAGCTCCTACAATGAGCAGTTCTTC
TRBJ2-5 | TRBD1 | TRBV7-8 | - | CASSLPGQQETQYF | TGTGCCAGCAGCTTGCCGGGACAGCAAGAGACCCAGTACTTC
TRBJ2-7 | - | TRBV2 | - | CASSNLQGRDEQYF | TGTGCCAGCAGCAACCTCCAGGGAAGGGACGAGCAGTACTTC
TRBJ1-1 | - | TRBV5-6 | once | CASSPMGVPEAFF | TGTGCCAGCAGCCCCATGGGAGTCCCTGAAGCTTTCTTT
TRBJ2-2 | - | TRBV11-3 | - | CASSLDLAAGELFF | TGTGCCAGCAGCTTAGATCTGGCCGCCGGGGAGCTGTTTTTT
TRBJ1-2 | - | TRBV5-1 | - | CASSLAQGTNGYTF | TGCGCCAGCAGCTTGGCACAGGGTACTAACGGCTACACCTTC
TRBJ1-2 | TRBD1 | TRBV6-5 | - | CASLTGNSGYTF | TGTGCCAGCTTGACAGGGAATTCTGGCTACACCTTC
TRBJ1-5 | - | TRBV19 | - | CASSTPGTLNQPQHF | TGTGCCAGTAGCACCCCCGGGACACTTAATCAGCCCCAGCATTTT
TRBJ2-1 | TRBD2 | TRBV5-1 | - | CASSGLAGTLNEQFF | TGCGCCAGCAGCGGGCTAGCGGGAACTCTCAATGAGCAGTTCTTC
TRBJ1-1 | TRBD1 | TRBV10-3 | - | CAISPTGATEAFF | TGTGCCATCAGCCCGACAGGGGCGACTGAAGCTTTCTTT
TRBJ1-6 | - | TRBV14 | - | CASSQGFQGRSSYNSPLHF | TGTGCCAGCAGCCAAGGGTTTCAGGGAAGGTCCTCCTATAATTCACCCCTCCACTTT